Listed below are T cell receptor beta chains from one sample, sequenced in a study of identical twins' blood T cells. TCRdb re-called the 5' RACE reads through MiXCR, storing one row per CDR3 protein. The sample holds around 380,000 distinct CDR3 sequences, about 28% seen once. Source material: PBMCs. All receptors come from a woman aged 18 to 50 in good health. The CDR3 runs from the conserved cysteine through the conserved F or W.

j_gene: TRBJ2-1; v_gene: TRBV2; CDR3aa: CASHDILDYPSRFF
j_gene: TRBJ1-5; v_gene: TRBV9; CDR3aa: CASSVDSGSNQPQHF
j_gene: TRBJ2-4; v_gene: TRBV6-5; CDR3aa: CASSYTDSKNIQYF
j_gene: TRBJ1-2; v_gene: TRBV5-4; CDR3aa: CASSLGNNYGYTF
j_gene: TRBJ1-3; v_gene: TRBV13; CDR3aa: CASSLVSASTGNTIYF
j_gene: TRBJ1-1; v_gene: TRBV7-8; CDR3aa: CASSLAVGTVNTEAFF
j_gene: TRBJ1-1; v_gene: TRBV7-9; CDR3aa: CASRKTGKAEAFF
j_gene: TRBJ2-2; v_gene: TRBV29-1; CDR3aa: CSVPDRTELFF
j_gene: TRBJ2-7; v_gene: TRBV7-8; CDR3aa: CASTPDLYEQYF
j_gene: TRBJ2-7; v_gene: TRBV6-2/TRBV6-3; CDR3aa: CASSYSPDSAGEQYF
j_gene: TRBJ2-3; v_gene: TRBV5-1; CDR3aa: CASSLGGITDTQYF
j_gene: TRBJ1-1; v_gene: TRBV7-6; CDR3aa: CASRKRTCLYTEAFF